This T cell receptor (beta chain) was recorded in a study of blood T cell repertoires in COVID-19. Study-level background: T cells, B-cell-depleted T cells, or PBMCs provided the cDNA or gDNA that served as material.

The method was immunoSEQ multiplex PCR; TCRdb's version includes in-frame clones alone and lacks a portion of them. The sample includes approximately 230,000 clones, about 86% seen only once; the top ten take roughly 10%. CDR3 length equals 15 residues. V was clipped by 6 bases and J by 8 bases; unmatched bases: 13. Germline assignment: CDR1 GTSNPN and CDR2 SVGIG (reference sequence). This TCR derives from a man older than 75 with acute or convalescent COVID-19. Sample: peripheral blood. The chain combines TRBV30 with TRBJ1-2, with 12 bases aligning to TRBD1. The CDR3 is CACVPPGQGARGYTF. In DNA form, the CDR3 reads TGTGCCTGTGTCCCGCCGGGACAGGGGGCTAGAGGCTACACCTTC.